This entry lists 11 T cell receptor beta chains sequenced from one sample in a study of tumor and adjacent non-tumor tissue in lung cancer. The template was RNA from unsorted bulk tissue. This non-tumor lung sample came from over 3 cm beyond the tumor edge. A modified ARM-PCR protocol with three rounds of nested PCR amplified TCRbeta. In TCRdb, the multiplex PCR reads were re-called with MiXCR into one record per CDR3 protein. The sample carries 60,000 or so distinct CDR3 sequences, about 55% recorded once. Sequences were obtained from distant non-tumor lung tissue. All receptors come from a man aged 65-85 years with non-small cell lung cancer.

The J gene is TRBJ2-6, the V gene TRBV11-2, with D perhaps TRBD1 (6 bases). This CDR3 is 17 amino acids long. Germline CDR1 reads SGHAT; CDR2 reads FQNNGV. The V end was cut by 6 bases, the J end by 2 bases, with 17 bases between. The CDR3 reads CASSSRGGSPGANVLTF. DNA for the CDR3: TGTGCCAGCAGTTCCCGAGGGGGTAGCCCTGGGGCCAACGTCCTGACTTTC. The full variable domain, completed using reference TRBV11-2 and TRBJ2-6, is EAGVAQSPRYKIIEKRQSVAFWCNPISGHATLYWYQQILGQGPKLLIQFQNNGVVDDSQLPKDRFSAERLKGVDSTLKIQPAKLEDSAVYLCASSSRGGSPGANVLTFGAGSRLTVL.

Turning to this clonotype: Sequence at one end of the junction differs from germline and may be a read error. The chain couples TRBV11-2 to TRBJ2-5, with D unclear. Germline lookup yields CDR1 SGHAT and CDR2 FQNNGV. CDR3 length equals 13 residues. In nucleotides, the CDR3 is TGTGCCAGCAGCTCTCCGGACCGAGAGGCCCAGTACTTC. Residues: CASSSPDREAQYF.

Comment on this clonotype: Since no conserved phenylalanine or tryptophan closes the CDR3, a read error is the likely cause. No DNA is shown, since the ends of the CDR3 on it are uncertain; the CDR3 is the one TCRdb lists. The V call is TRBV11-1, the J call TRBJ2-1; the D call in the table, TRBD1, was not verified against the DNA. The germline V gene encodes CDR1 SGHAT and CDR2 FQDESV (reference sequence). The CDR3 sequence runs 13 residues, both termini included. CDR3 amino acids: CASSLESGFEQFY.

The V gene is TRBV6-5, the J gene TRBJ2-6; maybe TRBD2 (5 bases). The length of the CDR3 is 17 residues. Between the trimmed V and J ends, which lost 7 bases and 0 bases, there was a span of 16 bases. CDR1 and CDR2 (germline): MNHEY, SVGAGI. CDR3 DNA: TGTGCCAGCACCATCAAAGGGAGAGTCTCTGGGGCCAACGTCCTGACTTTC. The encoded protein is CASTIKGRVSGANVLTF.

The gene calls are TRBV12-3 or TRBV12-4 and TRBJ1-2, with D perhaps TRBD1 (5 bases). V was shortened by 4 bases and J by 6 bases, with 9 bases between the two germline ends. There are 12 residues in the CDR3. This chain's CDR3 is CASSWTCDGYTF. Written as DNA, the CDR3 is TGTGCCAGCAGTTGGACATGCGATGGCTACACCTTC.

Remarks on this clonotype: A much bigger clone sits one base away, suggesting this may be a read error. This CDR3 is CASSLSGTGSTEAFF. In DNA form, the CDR3 reads TGCGCCAGCAGCTTATCCGGGACAGGGAGCACTGAAGCTTTCTTT. J is TRBJ1-1 and V is TRBV5-1; 9 bases agree with TRBD1. The CDR3 is 15 residues long. V dropped 2 bases and J dropped 4; count of bases not matched to a gene: 6. CDR1 and CDR2 (germline): SGHRS, YFSETQ.

Turning to this clonotype: With a much larger clone just one base away, this may be a read error. V is TRBV12-3 or TRBV12-4 and J is TRBJ2-7, with 7 bases fitting TRBD1. The CDR3 has 13 residues. The CDR3 DNA reads TGTCCCAGCACCCCGCAGGGGGCCTACGAGCAGTACTTC. It encodes CPSTPQGAYEQYF.

As concerns this clonotype: Given the absence of the conserved phenylalanine or tryptophan at the CDR3 end, a read error is likely. The V call is TRBV11-3, the J call TRBJ2-1; 10 positions match TRBD2. The junction had 6 bases not matched to a gene; V was cut back by 5 bases and J by 5 bases. This CDR3 is 15 amino acids long. Germline V gives CDR1 SGHNT, CDR2 YENEEA. CDR3 nucleotide sequence: TGTGCCAGCAGCCTTCTAGCGGGGGTTAACAATGAGCAGTTCCCA. It is translated as CASSLLAGVNNEQFP.

For this clonotype: Being one base from a much bigger clone, this may be a read error. The chain employs TRBV6-5 and TRBJ2-1, with 8 bases fitting TRBD1. Germline values: CDR1 MNHEY, CDR2 SVGAGI. The CDR3 spans 13 residues. CDR3 nucleotides: TGTGCCACCTGGGACAGGATTTACAATGAGCGGTTCTTC. The encoded protein is CATWDRIYNERFF.

In the case of this clonotype: A much more abundant neighbour one base away suggests this may be a read error. The chain employs TRBV4-1 and TRBJ1-3, with D tentatively TRBD1 (5 bases). CDR1 and CDR2 from the germline V gene are MGHRA and YSYEKL. The ends were cut back, 2 bases at V and 0 bases at J, with 14 bases in the middle. The CDR3 length is 17 residues. In DNA, the CDR3 is TGCGCCAGCAGCCAACCACAGGTCCAACACTCTGGAAACACCATATATTTT. Protein sequence: CASSQPQVQHSGNTIYF.

This clonotype has a single count. A much larger clone lies a single base off, so this may be a read error. The chain links TRBV12-3 or TRBV12-4 to TRBJ1-5, with unresolved D. This CDR3 spans 13 amino acids. Trimming took off 7 bases at V and 7 bases at J, with 14 bases between the two ends. CDR3 in amino acids: CASIAQLSQPQHF. CDR3 in DNA: TGTGCCAGCATTGCCCAGCTATCACAGCCCCAGCATTTT.